One and the same sample provided the 20 T cell receptor beta chains below, sequenced in a study of T cells in Graves' hyperthyroidism and ophthalmopathy. TCR beta CDR3 sequences were amplified from RNA transcripts. The HTBI set primed first-round TCR CDR3 RT-PCR. TCRdb re-called the multiplex PCR reads through MiXCR, storing one row per CDR3 protein. The sample records about 710,000 distinct CDR3 sequences, roughly 15% being singletons. Sequences were obtained from blood. Receptors originate from a young man with Graves' hyperthyroidism.

This chain uses TRBV28 with TRBJ2-1, with 11 bases matching TRBD2. Germline CDR1 and CDR2: MDHEN and SYDVKM. Trimming at V came to 11 bases and at J to 8 bases, leaving 11 bases not matched to a gene. The CDR3 is made up of 14 amino acids. Here the CDR3 reads CAGSGLAGLDEQFF. Here the CDR3 DNA reads TGTGCCGGGTCCGGACTAGCGGGCTTAGATGAGCAGTTCTTC.

The sample holds a few counts of this clonotype. This chain connects TRBV28 to TRBJ2-1; D ambiguous. This CDR3 is built from 15 residues. CDR1 and CDR2 (germline): MDHEN, SYDVKM. V was pared by 6 bases and J by 9 bases, with 21 bases between. The CDR3 nucleotides read TGTGCCAGCAGCCCCGGTTGGCTTTTAGGCGGTGAGCAGTTCTTC. Its translation: CASSPGWLLGGEQFF.

In nucleotides, the CDR3 is TGCAGTGCTAGAGGAGGGCGCCCCTGGAACACCGGGGAGCTGTTTTTT. It is translated as CSARGGRPWNTGELFF. The chain recombines TRBV20-1 with TRBJ2-2; maybe TRBD2 (5 bases). V was cut by 1 base and J by 1 base, with 13 bases left in between. This CDR3 spans 16 amino acids. The germline V gene encodes CDR1 DFQATT and CDR2 SNEGSKA (reference sequence).

This clonotype was counted many times. The chain joins TRBV7-9 to TRBJ2-7; D is uncertain. The CDR3 loop spans 14 amino acids. Germline V gene lookup returns CDR1 SEHNR and CDR2 FQNEAQ (reference sequence). The V end was cut by 1 base, the J end by 1 base, with 8 bases between. CDR3 protein: CASSLEQISYEQYF. The CDR3 region has the DNA TGTGCCAGCAGCTTAGAACAGATTTCCTACGAGCAGTACTTC.

This clonotype appeared many times. V gene TRBV20-1 combines with J gene TRBJ2-3; 13 bases fit TRBD2. This CDR3 spans 15 amino acids. Germline V gene lookup returns CDR1 DFQATT and CDR2 SNEGSKA (reference sequence). V shed 4 bases, J shed 5 bases, and the junction held 6 bases outside the gene matches. CDR3: CSAIRTSGREDTQYF. As DNA, the CDR3 is TGCAGTGCTATCCGGACTAGCGGGAGAGAAGATACGCAGTATTTT.

To note about this clonotype: At one end, the junction sequence differs from germline, possibly due to a read error. This chain joins TRBV14 and TRBJ2-5; D is possibly TRBD2 (5 bases). From germline, CDR1 is SGHDN and CDR2 FVKESK. The CDR3 consists of 15 residues. CDR3 loop: CASSIRAGFWETRYF. CDR3 in DNA: TGTGCCAGCAGCATACGAGCCGGTTTTTGGGAGACCCGGTACTTC.

This clonotype was seen repeatedly, ten times or more. The J gene is TRBJ1-1, the V gene TRBV28, with 8 bases lining up with TRBD1. Per germline, CDR1 MDHEN and CDR2 SYDVKM. The CDR3 runs 18 residues. J lost 5 bases, V lost 0 bases, and 14 bases had no gene match. The CDR3 DNA is TGTGCCAGCAGTTTATGGGGGACAGGCTTGGGGGTGGGTACTGAAGCTTTCTTT. This sequence encodes CASSLWGTGLGVGTEAFF.

V usage is TRBV29-1 and J usage is TRBJ2-7, with D hard to call. The CDR3 spans 12 residues. Germline V gives CDR1 SQVTM, CDR2 ANQGSEA. The V and J ends lost 5 bases and 3 bases respectively, with 11 bases between them. The CDR3 here is CSVRTDFYEQYF. For the CDR3, the DNA is TGCAGCGTTAGGACGGATTTCTACGAGCAGTACTTC.

J is TRBJ2-3 and V is TRBV19, with D maybe TRBD1 (6 bases). This CDR3 is 16 amino acids long. Germline V gene lookup returns CDR1 LNHDA and CDR2 SQIVND (reference sequence). Trimming removed 4 bases at V and 4 bases at J, with 18 bases between. The CDR3 nucleotides are TGTGCCAGTAGTAGTGGGACAATCGCGAGACCAGATACGCAGTATTTT. Translating gives CASSSGTIARPDTQYF. Together with reference TRBV19 and TRBJ2-3, the CDR3 gives the full variable domain: DGGITQSPKYLFRKEGQNVTLSCEQNLNHDAMYWYRQDPGQGLRLIYYSQIVNDFQKGDIAEGYSVSREKKESFPLTVTSAQKNPTAFYLCASSSGTIARPDTQYFGPGTRLTVL.

The chain uses TRBV5-1 and TRBJ2-7; 10 bases map to TRBD1. Germline assignment: CDR1 SGHRS and CDR2 YFSETQ. The CDR3 is made up of 18 amino acids. Unmatched junction bases numbered 13, after V lost 4 bases and J lost 0 bases. Written as DNA, the CDR3 is TGCGCCAGCAGCCTCCGGGACAGGGGAGCCGTTCTCTCCTACGAGCAGTACTTC. It yields the protein CASSLRDRGAVLSYEQYF.

This clonotype was seen more than once but under ten times. J is TRBJ2-7 and V is TRBV12-3 or TRBV12-4, with 7 bases matching TRBD2. J was trimmed by 5 bases and V by 6 bases; bases with no gene match: 7. The CDR3 sequence is 13 residues long. CDR3 protein: CASRPGSGNEQYF. In nucleotides, the CDR3 is TGTGCCAGCAGGCCCGGGAGCGGGAACGAGCAGTACTTC.

This chain links TRBV5-6 with TRBJ1-5, with no clear D. Germline V lookup: CDR1 SGHDT, CDR2 YYEEEE. Between the trimmed V and J ends, which lost 0 bases and 5 bases, there was a span of 12 bases. The CDR3 is 15 amino acids. As DNA, the CDR3 is TGTGCCAGCAGCTTGGGCGGGGTTCTCCATCAGCCCCAGCATTTT. Its translation: CASSLGGVLHQPQHF.

This clonotype was seen repeatedly, ten times or more. The rearrangement joins TRBV6-2 or TRBV6-3 to TRBJ2-7, with 9 bases that match TRBD2. Germline CDR1 MNHEY, CDR2 SVGEGT. J lost 1 base, V lost 5 bases, and 9 bases had no gene match. CDR3 length: 16 amino acids. The CDR3 reads CASSLSSGSTSYEQYF. The CDR3 nucleotides read TGTGCCAGCAGTCTCAGTAGCGGGAGTACGTCCTACGAGCAGTACTTC.

This clonotype was picked up a small number of times. The rearrangement uses TRBV19 and TRBJ1-6; the D is unclear. With 7 bases removed from V and 11 bases from J, the gap between germline ends came to 15 bases. The CDR3 totals 13 residues. Germline CDR1 LNHDA, CDR2 SQIVND (reference sequence). The CDR3 nucleotides are TGTGCCAGTACTTTCGCCCCCGATACACCCCTCCACTTT. This gives the protein CASTFAPDTPLHF.

This clonotype occurred many times. V is TRBV7-2 and J is TRBJ2-1; D may be TRBD2 (6 bases). The germline V and J ends were trimmed by 4 bases and 4 bases, with 17 bases remaining between them. The CDR3 contains 16 residues. Per the germline V gene, CDR1 is SGHTA and CDR2 is FQGNSA. In DNA, the CDR3 is TGTGCCAGCAGCTCCCAGGCCGGACTATCTTACAATGAGCAGTTCTTC. It translates to CASSSQAGLSYNEQFF.

The chain couples TRBV11-2 to TRBJ2-1, with TRBD1 matching over 7 bases. This CDR3 is built from 15 residues. V lost 2 bases and J lost 5; bases outside the gene matches: 6. Germline CDR1 and CDR2: SGHAT and FQNNGV. The CDR3 loop is CASSLSGTDNNEQFF. CDR3 DNA: TGTGCCAGCAGCTTATCCGGGACAGATAACAATGAGCAGTTCTTC. The complete variable domain, with remaining parts taken from reference TRBV11-2 and TRBJ2-1, reads EAGVAQSPRYKIIEKRQSVAFWCNPISGHATLYWYQQILGQGPKLLIQFQNNGVVDDSQLPKDRFSAERLKGVDSTLKIQPAKLEDSAVYLCASSLSGTDNNEQFFGPGTRLTVL.

Details on this clonotype: Possible read error: a much larger clone is one base away. The V call is TRBV6-5, the J call TRBJ2-7; 12 bases are a match to TRBD1. This CDR3 is built from 15 residues. The germline gives CDR1 MNHEY, CDR2 SVGAGI. Written as DNA, the CDR3 is TGTGCCAGCGGTTACTCGGGACAGGGGGCGTACGAGCAGTACTTC. Translating it yields CASGYSGQGAYEQYF.

This clonotype was seen many times. The chain is built from TRBV2 and TRBJ2-3; no clear D gene. This CDR3 is built from 11 residues. Germline CDR1 reads SNHLY; CDR2 reads FYNNEI. V shed 6 bases and J shed 5 bases, with 6 bases lying between them. Written as DNA, the CDR3 is TGTGCCAGCAGAAGCTTAGATACGCAGTATTTT. This gives the protein CASRSLDTQYF.

The chain is built from TRBV7-6 and TRBJ2-7; 9 nucleotides match TRBD1. Germline loops: CDR1 SGHVS, CDR2 FNYEAQ. The CDR3 sequence is 14 residues long. V lost 7 bases to trimming and J lost 5 bases; unmatched junction nucleotides: 9. The CDR3 is CASTRGTGSHEQYF. The CDR3 nucleotides read TGTGCCAGCACCCGGGGGACAGGGTCCCACGAGCAGTACTTC.

The V gene is TRBV6-2 or TRBV6-3, the J gene TRBJ2-7; 7 bases map to TRBD1. V trimming: 7 bases; J trimming: 2 bases; junction bases outside the gene matches: 14. Germline V lookup: CDR1 MNHEY, CDR2 SVGEGT. The CDR3 spans 16 residues. Here the CDR3 reads CASTSLGAGGTYEQYF. In DNA form, the CDR3 reads TGTGCCAGCACCTCCTTGGGCGCAGGGGGTACCTACGAGCAGTACTTC.